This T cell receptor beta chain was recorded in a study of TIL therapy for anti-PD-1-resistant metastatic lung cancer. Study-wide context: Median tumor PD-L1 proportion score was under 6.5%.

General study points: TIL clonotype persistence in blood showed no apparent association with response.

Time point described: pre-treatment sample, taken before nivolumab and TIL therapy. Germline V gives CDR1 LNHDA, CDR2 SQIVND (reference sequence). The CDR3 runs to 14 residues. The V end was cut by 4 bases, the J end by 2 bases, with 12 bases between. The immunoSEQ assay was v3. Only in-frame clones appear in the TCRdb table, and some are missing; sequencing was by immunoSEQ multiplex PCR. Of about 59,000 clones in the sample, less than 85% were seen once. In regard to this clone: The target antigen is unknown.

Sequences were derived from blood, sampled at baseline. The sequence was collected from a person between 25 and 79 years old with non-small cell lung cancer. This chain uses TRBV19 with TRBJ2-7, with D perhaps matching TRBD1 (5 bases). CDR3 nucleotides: TGTGCCAGTAGTACGCCAGGGCAAACCTACGAGCAGTACTTC. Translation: CASSTPGQTYEQYF. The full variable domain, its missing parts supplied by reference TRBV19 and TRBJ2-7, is DGGITQSPKYLFRKEGQNVTLSCEQNLNHDAMYWYRQDPGQGLRLIYYSQIVNDFQKGDIAEGYSVSREKKESFPLTVTSAQKNPTAFYLCASSTPGQTYEQYFGPGTRLTVT.